These 17 T cell receptor beta chains share one sample of origin, sequenced in a study of cytomegalovirus exposure and HLA in healthy donors. Libraries were prepared by immunoSEQ multiplex PCR; TCRdb keeps only in-frame clonotypes and omits some of them. The table shows tens of thousands of clones, with roughly 85% occurring only once. The source material was PBMCs. The receptor source for this set is a young man in good health and CMV-seropositive.

The V gene is TRBV5-1, the J gene TRBJ2-1; TRBD1 matches at 7 bases. CDR3 length: 17 amino acids. The V and J ends lost 1 base and 5 bases, in that order; junction bases with no gene match: 12. Germline CDR1 reads SGHRS; CDR2 reads YFSETQ. CDR3 nucleotides: TGCGCCAGCAGCTTGCCCCGACAGGGAATGGGTGACAATGAGCAGTTCTTC. It encodes CASSLPRQGMGDNEQFF.

The V gene is TRBV6-6, the J gene TRBJ1-1; the D is unclear. The CDR3 is made up of 13 amino acids. Trimming took 5 bases from V and 4 from J, leaving 11 bases between them. Germline CDR1 and CDR2: MNHNY and SVGAGI (reference sequence). In DNA, the CDR3 is TGTGCCAGCAGTAACGAAGTGAGCACTGAAGCTTTCTTT. Encoded protein: CASSNEVSTEAFF.

This chain links TRBV28 with TRBJ2-1; 10 bases match TRBD2. Germline CDR1 reads MDHEN; CDR2 reads SYDVKM. This CDR3 spans 15 amino acids. J was trimmed by 8 bases and V by 5 bases; bases with no gene match: 9. CDR3 nucleotide sequence: TGTGCCAGCAGTAATAGCGGGAGGTGGGTAGATGAGCAGTTCTTC. Encoded protein: CASSNSGRWVDEQFF. Full variable domain (missing parts from reference TRBV28 and TRBJ2-1): DVKVTQSSRYLVKRTGEKVFLECVQDMDHENMFWYRQDPGLGLRLIYFSYDVKMKEKGDIPEGYSVSREKKERFSLILESASTNQTSMYLCASSNSGRWVDEQFFGPGTRLTVL.

The rearrangement links TRBV4-1 to TRBJ1-2; 8 bases match TRBD1. The CDR3 contains 14 residues. Germline-derived CDR1 and CDR2 are MGHRA and YSYEKL. The V and J ends lost 6 bases and 4 bases, in that order; junction bases with no gene match: 7. DNA of the CDR3: TGCGCCAGCAGAGACTCGGACAGGGTCTATGGCTACACCTTC. Translated: CASRDSDRVYGYTF.

CDR3 DNA sequence: TGTGCCAGCAGTTTATCACAGGCCTACGAGCAGTACGTC. Protein sequence: CASSLSQAYEQYV. The chain carries TRBV28 and TRBJ2-7; D perhaps matches TRBD1 (5 bases). Germline V gene data show CDR1 as MDHEN and CDR2 as SYDVKM. Trimming left V 1 base short and J 2 bases short, with 6 bases between. CDR3 length equals 13 residues.

This clone has just a few counts. The rearrangement links TRBV7-2 to TRBJ2-7; tentative D call: TRBD1 (5 bases). Between the trimmed V and J ends, which lost 4 bases and 3 bases, there was a span of 10 bases. The germline gives CDR1 SGHTA, CDR2 FQGNSA. This CDR3 contains 13 residues. CDR3 sequence reads: CASSSGLGYEQYF. CDR3 nucleotides: TGTGCCAGCAGCTCAGGGCTTGGCTACGAGCAGTACTTC.

This chain links TRBV7-3 with TRBJ2-2, with TRBD1 as a possible D gene (6 bases). V lost 5 bases to trimming and J lost 1 base, with 8 bases between them. The CDR3 is 14 amino acids. Germline loops: CDR1 SGHTA, CDR2 FQGTGA. The CDR3 bases are TGTGCCAGCAGCCCGGGACAGAACACCGGGGAGCTGTTTTTT. This gives the protein CASSPGQNTGELFF. Drawing the rest from reference TRBV7-3 and TRBJ2-2, the complete variable domain is GAGVSQTPSNKVTEKGKYVELRCDPISGHTALYWYRQSLGQGPEFLIYFQGTGAADDSGLPNDRFFAVRPEGSVSTLKIQRTERGDSAVYLCASSPGQNTGELFFGEGSRLTVL.

The chain is built from TRBV6-1 and TRBJ2-1; D not certain. The CDR3 consists of 15 residues. V lost 6 bases and J 4 bases, leaving 16 bases between the germline ends. Germline V gene data show CDR1 as MNHNS and CDR2 as SASEGT. Here the CDR3 reads CASSAISTLYNEQFF. The CDR3, as DNA: TGTGCCAGCAGCGCAATATCCACATTATACAATGAGCAGTTCTTC.

This clone is a singleton in its sample. The V gene is TRBV30, the J gene TRBJ2-2; TRBD2 matches at 9 bases. The V and J ends lost 8 bases and 6 bases, in that order; junction bases with no gene match: 16. This CDR3 is 16 amino acids long. Germline loops: CDR1 GTSNPN, CDR2 SVGIG (reference sequence). The CDR3 loop is CASGTAGTSKSGELFF. DNA for the CDR3: TGTGCCAGCGGTACAGCCGGGACTAGCAAATCCGGGGAGCTGTTTTTT.

CDR3 loop: CASRFIREGYGYTF. The CDR3, as DNA: TGTGCCAGCAGATTTATTCGAGAGGGCTATGGCTACACCTTC. The chain carries TRBV27 and TRBJ1-2, with D uncertain. Trimming shortened V by 6 bases and J by 4 bases, and 15 bases separated the two germline ends. The CDR3 has 14 amino acids. CDR1 and CDR2 from the germline V gene are MNHEY and SMNVEV (reference sequence).

The chain combines TRBV29-1 with TRBJ1-4, with a weak D call TRBD1 (6 bases). CDR1 and CDR2 (germline): SQVTM, ANQGSEA. The CDR3 consists of 13 residues. This CDR3 reads CSGRGATNEKLFF. The CDR3 DNA sequence: TGCTCAGGGAGGGGGGCTACTAATGAAAAACTGTTTTTT. Drawing the rest from reference TRBV29-1 and TRBJ1-4, the complete variable domain is SAVISQKPSRDICQRGTSLTIQCQVDSQVTMMFWYRQQPGQSLTLIATANQGSEATYESGFVIDKFPISRPNLTFSTLTVSNMSPEDSSIYLCSGRGATNEKLFFGSGTQLSVL.

The chain recombines TRBV5-8 with TRBJ2-5, with 9 bases matching TRBD1. V lost 4 bases, J lost 5 bases, and 9 bases stayed unmatched. Germline CDR1 and CDR2: SGHTS and YDEGEE. CDR3 length: 15 amino acids. CDR3 bases: TGTGCCAGCAGCCTATGGGGACAGGGTGCGGAGACCCAGTACTTC. As protein: CASSLWGQGAETQYF.

J is TRBJ2-7 and V is TRBV6-5; TRBD1 is a possible D gene (5 bases). The germline V gene encodes CDR1 MNHEY and CDR2 SVGAGI. CDR3 length: 14 residues. Trimming shortened V by 5 bases and J by 2 bases, and 13 bases separated the two germline ends. The CDR3 sequence: CASSPDTWAYEQYF. CDR3 DNA: TGTGCCAGCAGTCCGGACACGTGGGCCTACGAGCAGTACTTC.

The rearrangement uses TRBV6-1 and TRBJ1-1; no clear D. V was pared by 3 bases and J by 2 bases, with 10 bases between. CDR3 length: 14 amino acids. CDR1 MNHNS and CDR2 SASEGT come from the germline V gene. As DNA, the CDR3 is TGTGCCAGCAGTGAGCCCGGTCTAAACACTGAAGCTTTCTTT. Its translation is CASSEPGLNTEAFF.

J is TRBJ2-3 and V is TRBV28, with 7 positions matching TRBD1. The CDR3 consists of 15 residues. Trimming took 6 bases from V and 0 from J; bases not matched to a gene: 6. The germline V gene encodes CDR1 MDHEN and CDR2 SYDVKM. Written as DNA, the CDR3 is TGTGCCAGCAGGGCGACAGGGCCAAGCACAGATACGCAGTATTTT. Residues: CASRATGPSTDTQYF.

This clone was seen just once. The CDR3 DNA reads as TGTGCCAGCAGCCCCCTTGGCATAACGCGGGAGTCTGAGCAGTTCTTC. It encodes CASSPLGITRESEQFF. The chain is built from TRBV6-6 and TRBJ2-1, with 7 bases fitting TRBD2. Germline lookup yields CDR1 MNHNY and CDR2 SVGAGI (reference sequence). V shed 6 bases and J 9 bases; nucleotides not matched to a gene: 17. This CDR3 spans 16 amino acids.

The V and J genes are TRBV6-5 and TRBJ2-5; 7 bases line up with TRBD2. The CDR3 contains 15 residues. In germline, CDR1 is MNHEY, CDR2 SVGAGI. The junction had 5 bases not matched to a gene; V was cut back by 2 bases and J by 2 bases. The CDR3 protein is CASSYEASGQETQYF. The CDR3 DNA reads as TGTGCCAGCAGTTACGAGGCTAGCGGACAAGAGACCCAGTACTTC.